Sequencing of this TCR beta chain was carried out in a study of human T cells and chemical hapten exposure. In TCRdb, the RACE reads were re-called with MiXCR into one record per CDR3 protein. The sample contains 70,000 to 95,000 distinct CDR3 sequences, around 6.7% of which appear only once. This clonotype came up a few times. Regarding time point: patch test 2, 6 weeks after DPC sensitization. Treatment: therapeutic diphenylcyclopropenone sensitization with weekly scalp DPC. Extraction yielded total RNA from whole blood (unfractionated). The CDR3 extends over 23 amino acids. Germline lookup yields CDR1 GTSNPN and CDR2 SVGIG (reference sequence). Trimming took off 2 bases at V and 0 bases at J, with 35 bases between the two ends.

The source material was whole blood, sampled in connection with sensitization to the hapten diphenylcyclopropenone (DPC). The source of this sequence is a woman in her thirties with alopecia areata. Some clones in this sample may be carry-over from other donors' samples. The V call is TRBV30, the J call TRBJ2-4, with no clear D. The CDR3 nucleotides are TGTGCCTGGAGTTCCTATTGGGTGGTCACGGAATACGAATTCGCTCTAGCCAAAAACATTCAGTACTTC. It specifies CAWSSYWVVTEYEFALAKNIQYF.